This TCR beta chain was identified in a study of blood T cells in healthy people across ages. The study's findings and limits: Age brought a roughly linear fall in TCR beta diversity measured per million T cells. Possibly confounding the expanded clonotype changes was the fact that donor CMV status was unknown. Observed TCR beta diversity showed a strong correlation with the percentage of naive T cells as measured by flow cytometry.

There were healthy Caucasian individuals from Russia, aged roughly 6 to 100, serving as donors. This clonotype was seen a few times. Antigen unknown. Using a J-beta primer mix together with a sample-barcoded 5' primer, a second PCR was run for about 6 to 11 cycles. MiXCR was run by TCRdb on the 5' RACE reads, yielding one entry per CDR3 protein. The sample holds some 940,000 distinct CDR3 sequences, roughly 29% seen once. This CDR3 spans 14 amino acids. V was pared by 2 bases and J by 7 bases, with 14 bases between. Per the germline V gene, CDR1 is DFQATT and CDR2 is SNEGSKA (reference sequence). A further study also used this sample, focusing on T cells of mothers and their children.

The V call is TRBV20-1, the J call TRBJ1-4; D unresolved. This sequence was found in a woman aged 40 to 55 in good health. The sequencing sample was made of blood. Here the CDR3 reads CSARIQSTGEKLFF. The CDR3 DNA reads TGCAGTGCTAGAATACAGAGTACGGGTGAAAAACTGTTTTTT.